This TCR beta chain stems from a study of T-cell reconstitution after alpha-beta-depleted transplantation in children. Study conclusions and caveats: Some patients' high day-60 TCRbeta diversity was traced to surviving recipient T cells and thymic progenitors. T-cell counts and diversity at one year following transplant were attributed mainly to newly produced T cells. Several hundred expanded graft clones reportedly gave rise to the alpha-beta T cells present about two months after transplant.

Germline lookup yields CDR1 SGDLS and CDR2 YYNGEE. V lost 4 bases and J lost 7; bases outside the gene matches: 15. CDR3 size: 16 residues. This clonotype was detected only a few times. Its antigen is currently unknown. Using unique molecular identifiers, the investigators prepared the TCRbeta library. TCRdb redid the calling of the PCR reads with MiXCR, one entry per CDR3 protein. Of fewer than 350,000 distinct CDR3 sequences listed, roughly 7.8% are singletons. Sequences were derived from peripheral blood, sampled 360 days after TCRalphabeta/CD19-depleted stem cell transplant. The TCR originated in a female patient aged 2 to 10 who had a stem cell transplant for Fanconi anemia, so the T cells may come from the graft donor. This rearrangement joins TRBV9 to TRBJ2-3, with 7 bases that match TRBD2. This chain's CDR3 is CASSPLGTTLENTQYF. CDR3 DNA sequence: TGTGCCAGCAGCCCCCTGGGGACTACACTCGAGAATACGCAGTATTTT.